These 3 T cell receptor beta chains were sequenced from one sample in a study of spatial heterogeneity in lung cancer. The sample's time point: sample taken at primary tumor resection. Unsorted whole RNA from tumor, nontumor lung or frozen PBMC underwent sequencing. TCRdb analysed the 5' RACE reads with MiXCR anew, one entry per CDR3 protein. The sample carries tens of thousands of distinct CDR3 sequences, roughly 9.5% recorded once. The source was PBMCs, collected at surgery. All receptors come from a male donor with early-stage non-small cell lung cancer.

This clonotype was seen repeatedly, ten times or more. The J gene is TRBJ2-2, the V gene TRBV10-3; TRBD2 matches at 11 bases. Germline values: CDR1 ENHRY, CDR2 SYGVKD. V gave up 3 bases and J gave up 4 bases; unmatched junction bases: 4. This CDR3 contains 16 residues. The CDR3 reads CAISELAGVRTGELFF. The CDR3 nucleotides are TGTGCCATCAGTGAACTAGCGGGGGTGCGCACCGGGGAGCTGTTTTTT.

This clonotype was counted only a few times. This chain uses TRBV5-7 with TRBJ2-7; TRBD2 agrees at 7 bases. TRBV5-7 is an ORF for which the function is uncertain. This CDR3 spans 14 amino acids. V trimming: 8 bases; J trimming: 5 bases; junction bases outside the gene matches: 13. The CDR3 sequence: CARLRGIEGNEQYF. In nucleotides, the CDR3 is TGTGCCAGGCTGCGGGGGATAGAAGGTAACGAGCAGTACTTC.

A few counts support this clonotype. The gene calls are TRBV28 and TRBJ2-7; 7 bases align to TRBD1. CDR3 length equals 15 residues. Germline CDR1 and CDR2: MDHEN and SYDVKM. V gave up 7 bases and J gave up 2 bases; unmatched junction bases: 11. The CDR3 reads CASNDRQGTTYEQYF. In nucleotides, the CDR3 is TGTGCCAGCAACGACCGACAGGGAACTACCTACGAGCAGTACTTC.